This T cell receptor (beta chain) was retrieved from a study of T cells in Graves' hyperthyroidism and ophthalmopathy. This clonotype has ten or more counts. Antigen specificity is unknown. TCR beta CDR3 regions were amplified from RNA transcripts. When the TCR CDR3 underwent first-round RT-PCR, the HTBI primer set was used. A single record per CDR3 protein comes from TCRdb applying MiXCR to the multiplex PCR reads. This sample carries more than 500,000 distinct CDR3 sequences, roughly 14% of them seen once, and the ten largest clones take over 3.5%. The V gene end was trimmed by 4 bases and the J gene end by 4 bases; junction bases not matched to a gene: 6. CDR1 is KGHDR, CDR2 SFDVKD, per germline. The CDR3 is 15 residues long. Criteria for exclusion of patients were uncontrolled infection, other autoimmune disease, pregnancy or lactation. The authors took PBMCs from roughly 9.3 ml fresh peripheral blood.

Whole-study results and caveats: Prediction of ophthalmopathy progression came a median around 7.1 months pre-onset. Ophthalmopathy and stable hyperthyroidism were told apart by a 13 V-J model.

The sequence was collected from a middle-aged woman with Graves' ophthalmopathy. Sequencing input: blood. The J gene is TRBJ1-5, the V gene TRBV24-1, with 7 bases lining up with TRBD1. The CDR3, as DNA: TGTGCCACCAGTGACCCGGGACAGCTAAATCAGCCCCAGCATTTT. Protein sequence: CATSDPGQLNQPQHF.